A single sample is the source of the 32 T cell receptor beta chains below, sequenced in a study of T cell responses to AZD1222 COVID-19 vaccine. The repertoire was sequenced with immunoSEQ multiplex PCR; TCRdb's copy has only in-frame clones and lacks some. The table includes about 140,000 clones, about 92% detected once. Here the sequenced sample was peripheral blood, taken 28 days after the second AZD1222 dose. The origin of the receptors is an adult who received the AZD1222 COVID-19 vaccine.

The chain links TRBV2 to TRBJ2-1; TRBD2 aligns across 10 bases. J lost 8 bases, V lost 5 bases, and 12 bases had no gene match. CDR1 is SNHLY and CDR2 is FYNNEI in the germline V gene. The CDR3 is made up of 16 amino acids. The CDR3 sequence: CASSLSSLAGEDEQFF. CDR3 nucleotides: TGTGCCAGCAGTCTTAGCTCCCTAGCGGGAGAGGATGAGCAGTTCTTC.

V gene TRBV18 combines with J gene TRBJ1-2, with D perhaps TRBD1 (6 bases). CDR1 and CDR2 (germline): KGHSH, LQKENI. Trimming removed 0 bases from V and 4 bases from J, with 12 bases in between. The CDR3 totals 15 residues. CDR3 nucleotides: TGTGCCAGCTCACCACCATACGGACAGAGCTATGGCTACACCTTC. Its protein product is CASSPPYGQSYGYTF.

The CDR3 protein is CASMIAFNYNEQFF. The CDR3 DNA reads TGCGCCAGCATGATAGCGTTTAATTACAATGAGCAGTTCTTC. This chain connects TRBV5-1 to TRBJ2-1, with D possibly being TRBD2 (5 bases). CDR1 and CDR2 from the germline V gene are SGHRS and YFSETQ. The V gene lost 6 bases and the J gene lost 4 bases, with 14 bases spanning the gap. This CDR3 has 14 residues.

This clone was observed once. The CDR3, as DNA: TGTGCCAGCACGACTAGCGGGAGACTCGGCGAGCAGTTCTTC. Translated, it gives CASTTSGRLGEQFF. The genes are TRBV2 and TRBJ2-1; 12 bases are shared with TRBD2. Unmatched junction bases numbered 8, after V lost 7 bases and J lost 10 bases. Germline CDR1 SNHLY, CDR2 FYNNEI. This CDR3 contains 14 residues.

This clone was seen more than once but under ten times. This chain uses TRBV3-1 (or the pseudogene TRBV3-2) with TRBJ2-1; tentative D call: TRBD2 (5 bases). Trimming took 1 base from V and 4 from J, leaving 8 bases between them. This CDR3 has 14 amino acids. Germline-derived CDR1 and CDR2 are LGHDT and YNNKEL (reference sequence). CDR3 DNA: TGTGCCAGCAGCCAAGGGGAGACTTACAATGAGCAGTTCTTC. Encoded protein: CASSQGETYNEQFF.

The chain couples TRBV6-5 to TRBJ2-1; D gene uncertain. The CDR3 has 13 amino acids. V dropped 2 bases and J dropped 11 bases, with 13 bases sitting between them. The germline V gene encodes CDR1 MNHEY and CDR2 SVGAGI. The CDR3 DNA follows: TGTGCCAGCAGTTACGATCCTTCCTTACAGCAGTTCTTC. Its protein is CASSYDPSLQQFF.

The rearrangement uses TRBV27 and TRBJ1-1; 7 positions match TRBD1. CDR3 length equals 15 residues. Trimming removed 5 bases from V and 2 bases from J; junction bases left unmatched: 8. Germline V gene data show CDR1 as MNHEY and CDR2 as SMNVEV (reference sequence). DNA of the CDR3: TGTGCCAGCAGTCCGACGGGACAGATTAACACTGAAGCTTTCTTT. Translated: CASSPTGQINTEAFF.

This clone was seen a single time. V gene TRBV25-1 combines with J gene TRBJ1-1; no firm D call. The CDR3 is made up of 13 amino acids. Between the trimmed V and J ends, which lost 8 bases and 1 base, there was a span of 11 bases. The germline V gene has CDR1 MGHDK and CDR2 SYGVNS. CDR3 in amino acids: CASVDRRNTEAFF. The DNA for the CDR3 is TGTGCCAGCGTGGACCGACGGAACACTGAAGCTTTCTTT.

This sequence joins TRBV30 and TRBJ1-5; 10 bases fit TRBD1. V shed 0 bases, J shed 4 bases, and the junction held 6 bases outside the gene matches. Germline CDR1 GTSNPN, CDR2 SVGIG (reference sequence). CDR3 length equals 16 residues. DNA for the CDR3: TGTGCCTGGAGTGTCGCCGGGACAGGGGTAAATCAGCCCCAGCATTTT. Translation: CAWSVAGTGVNQPQHF.

The rearrangement links TRBV5-6 to TRBJ1-6; the D is unclear. This CDR3 is built from 16 residues. The ends were cut back, 1 base at V and 4 bases at J, with 12 bases in the middle. Germline V lookup: CDR1 SGHDT, CDR2 YYEEEE. The CDR3 DNA follows: TGTGCCAGCAGCTTGAAAAGCCGGGGATATAATTCACCCCTCCACTTT. It translates to CASSLKSRGYNSPLHF.

This chain connects TRBV5-8 to TRBJ1-1; D is possibly TRBD1 (5 bases). V was cut by 1 base and J by 4 bases, with 17 bases left in between. The CDR3 loop spans 16 amino acids. Per the germline V gene, CDR1 is SGHTS and CDR2 is YDEGEE. CDR3: CASSLSQGWGVTEAFF. CDR3 nucleotide sequence: TGTGCCAGCAGCTTGTCTCAGGGATGGGGTGTCACTGAAGCTTTCTTT.

The chain joins TRBV7-2 to TRBJ2-1; 8 bases line up with TRBD2. The germline CDR1 and CDR2 sequences are SGHTA and FQGNSA. The V segment lost 4 bases and the J segment 4 bases; nucleotides outside the gene matches: 12. The CDR3 extends over 17 amino acids. The CDR3 protein is CASSSGAGLASYNEQFF. The CDR3 region has the DNA TGTGCCAGCAGCTCTGGGGCTGGACTAGCATCGTACAATGAGCAGTTCTTC.

The V call is TRBV19, the J call TRBJ1-5; 11 positions agree with TRBD1. Germline V lookup: CDR1 LNHDA, CDR2 SQIVND (reference sequence). The CDR3 runs 15 residues. V was pared by 6 bases and J by 8 bases, with 9 bases of the junction left unmatched. The CDR3 here is CASSMDRGRKEPQHF. The CDR3 DNA reads TGTGCCAGTAGCATGGACAGGGGGCGGAAGGAGCCCCAGCATTTT.

The chain recombines TRBV10-3 with TRBJ2-1, with 9 bases aligning to TRBD2. Germline values: CDR1 ENHRY, CDR2 SYGVKD. CDR3 length equals 13 residues. Trimming took 11 bases from V and 7 from J; bases not matched to a gene: 9. DNA of the CDR3: TGTGCCTCCTGGGGAGCGGGAGGAAATGAGCAGTTCTTC. Its translation: CASWGAGGNEQFF.

The rearrangement uses TRBV19 and TRBJ2-1; D not certain. This CDR3 region has 13 residues. Germline CDR1 is LNHDA and CDR2 is SQIVND (reference sequence). The V gene lost 6 bases and the J gene lost 0 bases, with 6 bases spanning the gap. The DNA for the CDR3 is TGTGCCAGTAGCACGAGCTCCTACAATGAGCAGTTCTTC. Amino acids: CASSTSSYNEQFF. Looking up the rest from reference TRBV19 and TRBJ2-1 gives the full variable domain: DGGITQSPKYLFRKEGQNVTLSCEQNLNHDAMYWYRQDPGQGLRLIYYSQIVNDFQKGDIAEGYSVSREKKESFPLTVTSAQKNPTAFYLCASSTSSYNEQFFGPGTRLTVL.

The V gene is TRBV28, the J gene TRBJ1-5; no reliable D call. Per germline, CDR1 MDHEN and CDR2 SYDVKM. V lost 8 bases, J lost 2 bases, and 13 bases lay in between. The CDR3 sequence is 14 residues long. CDR3 sequence reads: CASRGALGNQPQHF. CDR3 sequence (DNA): TGTGCCAGCCGCGGTGCGTTAGGCAATCAGCCCCAGCATTTT.

This clone was recorded only once. The chain recombines TRBV5-1 with TRBJ2-2, with unresolved D. Per germline, CDR1 SGHRS and CDR2 YFSETQ. The CDR3 runs to 16 residues. V dropped 2 bases and J dropped 0 bases, with 11 bases sitting between them. The CDR3 sequence is CASSLYPPPNTGELFF. In DNA form, the CDR3 reads TGCGCCAGCAGCTTATACCCACCCCCGAACACCGGGGAGCTGTTTTTT.

This clone appeared once. This sequence joins TRBV9 and TRBJ1-2; 7 bases align to TRBD1. With V trimmed by 0 bases and J by 6 bases, 5 bases remained unmatched. Germline V CDR1 and CDR2: SGDLS, YYNGEE. There are 14 residues in the CDR3. CDR3: CASSVESGGNGYTF. The CDR3 coding sequence is TGTGCCAGCAGCGTAGAGTCAGGGGGTAATGGCTACACCTTC.

The chain has TRBV3-1 (or the pseudogene TRBV3-2) and TRBJ1-2; D possibly corresponds to TRBD1 (6 bases). Germline V CDR1 and CDR2: LGHDT, YNNKEL (reference sequence). The germline V and J ends were trimmed by 0 bases and 4 bases, with 9 bases remaining between them. CDR3 length: 14 amino acids. As DNA, the CDR3 is TGTGCCAGCAGCCAAGACGGGGGCCCCTATGGCTACACCTTC. Its protein product is CASSQDGGPYGYTF.

The rearrangement links TRBV24-1 to TRBJ2-2, with D perhaps TRBD1 (6 bases). The germline gives CDR1 KGHDR, CDR2 SFDVKD. This CDR3 is built from 14 residues. Between the trimmed V and J ends, which lost 4 bases and 7 bases, there was a span of 12 bases. CDR3: CATSDTGRHGELFF. In DNA form, the CDR3 reads TGTGCCACCAGTGACACAGGGCGCCACGGGGAGCTGTTTTTT.

This chain joins TRBV15 and TRBJ1-2, with D perhaps matching TRBD1 (6 bases). The CDR3 sequence is 14 residues long. Germline V CDR1 and CDR2: LNHNV, YYDKDF (reference sequence). V was cut by 4 bases and J by 7 bases, with 16 bases left in between. CDR3 sequence reads: CATSNIRGARGYTF. CDR3 coding DNA: TGTGCCACCAGCAATATCCGGGGGGCCCGTGGCTACACCTTC.

The rearrangement joins TRBV9 to TRBJ2-7; the match to TRBD1 covers 9 bases. Germline-derived CDR1 and CDR2 are SGDLS and YYNGEE. V dropped 5 bases and J dropped 3; count of bases not matched to a gene: 9. This CDR3 has 15 amino acids. The CDR3 reads CASSPRDRAYYEQYF. The CDR3 bases are TGTGCCAGCAGTCCCCGGGACAGGGCGTACTACGAGCAGTACTTC.

J is TRBJ2-3 and V is TRBV3-1 (or the pseudogene TRBV3-2); D unresolved. CDR3 size: 16 residues. V was shortened by 1 base and J by 2 bases, with 13 bases between the two germline ends. Per the germline V gene, CDR1 is LGHDT and CDR2 is YNNKEL (reference sequence). CDR3 DNA sequence: TGTGCCAGCAGCCAAGTAGGCCCCCGGCTCACAGATACGCAGTATTTT. Translated: CASSQVGPRLTDTQYF.

The chain joins TRBV19 to TRBJ2-3; TRBD2 matches at 10 bases. The CDR3 is 13 amino acids. After removal of 6 bases from V and 5 bases from J, the junction contained 2 bases not matched to a gene. Germline values: CDR1 LNHDA, CDR2 SQIVND (reference sequence). CDR3 sequence: CASRAGGGDTQYF. The CDR3 region has the DNA TGTGCCAGTAGAGCGGGAGGGGGAGATACGCAGTATTTT.

This chain uses TRBV7-9 with TRBJ1-3; D is unresolved. The CDR3 runs 13 residues. CDR1 is SEHNR and CDR2 is FQNEAQ in the germline V gene (reference sequence). V lost 4 bases and J lost 2, with 6 bases in between. The CDR3 loop is CASSSTPGNTIYF. The CDR3 region has the DNA TGTGCCAGCAGCTCGACACCTGGAAACACCATATATTTT.

The rearrangement uses TRBV29-1 and TRBJ1-5; the match to TRBD1 covers 7 bases. In germline, CDR1 is SQVTM, CDR2 ANQGSEA. V shed 7 bases and J 5 bases; nucleotides not matched to a gene: 8. The CDR3 totals 13 residues. The CDR3 loop reads CSALTGLDQPQHF. In nucleotides, the CDR3 is TGCAGCGCTCTGACAGGGTTGGATCAGCCCCAGCATTTT.

The chain combines TRBV24-1 with TRBJ2-5, with D perhaps TRBD1 (6 bases). Germline-derived CDR1 and CDR2 are KGHDR and SFDVKD. V was pared by 4 bases and J by 2 bases, with 16 bases between. This CDR3 has 16 amino acids. CDR3 sequence reads: CATSDSPRGEQETQYF. The CDR3 coding sequence is TGTGCCACCAGTGACTCCCCCAGGGGCGAGCAAGAGACCCAGTACTTC.

V is TRBV30 and J is TRBJ2-1; 14 bases fit TRBD2. The CDR3 has 15 residues. Germline trimming cut 4 bases from V and 8 bases from J; bases unmatched to any gene: 7. Germline loops: CDR1 GTSNPN, CDR2 SVGIG (reference sequence). CDR3 protein: CAWNPGLAGVYEQFF. CDR3 bases: TGTGCCTGGAACCCGGGACTAGCGGGAGTGTATGAGCAGTTCTTC.

V usage is TRBV28 and J usage is TRBJ2-7; TRBD1 matches 9 bases. CDR3 length: 13 amino acids. V shed 10 bases, J shed 2 bases, and the junction held 6 bases outside the gene matches. CDR1 is MDHEN, CDR2 SYDVKM, per germline. CDR3 nucleotide sequence: TGTGCCACCTGGGACAGGGCCACCTACGAGCAGTACTTC. Protein sequence: CATWDRATYEQYF.

V and J are TRBV19 and TRBJ1-2; D is possibly TRBD1 (5 bases). Trimming took 4 bases from V and 4 from J, leaving 13 bases between them. Germline V gene sequence: CDR1 LNHDA, CDR2 SQIVND (reference sequence). This CDR3 is 14 amino acids long. The CDR3 loop is CASSTWGFGYGYTF. The CDR3 bases are TGTGCCAGTAGTACCTGGGGGTTTGGCTATGGCTACACCTTC.

V and J are TRBV4-1 and TRBJ1-3; D is perhaps TRBD1 (6 bases). CDR3 length: 19 residues. CDR1 and CDR2 (germline): MGHRA, YSYEKL. V lost 0 bases and J 2 bases, leaving 20 bases between the germline ends. Written as DNA, the CDR3 is TGCGCCAGCAGCCAAGATCGTACGTTCTCGGGGGGGCCTGGAAACACCATATATTTT. Translated: CASSQDRTFSGGPGNTIYF.

The chain combines TRBV5-3 with TRBJ2-1; 7 nucleotides line up with TRBD2. TRBV5-3 has ORF status, its function being uncertain. The length of the CDR3 is 15 residues. V trimming: 0 bases; J trimming: 5 bases; junction bases outside the gene matches: 5. The CDR3, as DNA: TGTGCCAGAAGCTTGGGGACTAGTGGGCACAATGAGCAGTTCTTC. It translates to CARSLGTSGHNEQFF.